The next 7 T cell receptor beta chains were all read from a single sample in a study of control samples from healthy donors and cancer patients. The protocol was immunoSEQ multiplex PCR, while the TCRdb copy is restricted to in-frame clones and leaves out a portion. The profile shows about 230,000 clones, more than 65% of them singletons. Sequenced sample: PBMCs. Receptors were obtained from a woman aged 55-69 years with lung cancer.

About this clone itself: The junction departs from germline at one end; a sequencing error may be responsible. This sequence joins TRBV7-7 and TRBJ1-1; a weak D match, TRBD1 (6 bases). The CDR3 length is 16 residues. Germline V gene sequence: CDR1 SSHAT, CDR2 FNYEAQ (reference sequence). CDR3 bases: TGTGCTAGCAGCGCCCTAATGGGACACATGAACACTGAAGCTTTCTTT. Translated, it gives CASSALMGHMNTEAFF.

The chain combines TRBV9 with TRBJ2-3; D is possibly TRBD2 (5 bases). Germline CDR1 is SGDLS and CDR2 is YYNGEE. The V and J ends lost 1 base and 0 bases respectively, with 15 bases between them. The CDR3 runs 17 residues. DNA for the CDR3: TGTGCCAGCAGCGTAACTTCCCGGACTGGTAGCACAGATACGCAGTATTTT. Translating gives CASSVTSRTGSTDTQYF.

This clone was detected only once. The chain has TRBV18 and TRBJ2-7, with 11 bases identical to TRBD1. CDR3 size: 15 residues. Trimming at V came to 4 bases and at J to 6 bases, leaving 8 bases not matched to a gene. CDR1 is KGHSH, CDR2 LQKENI, per germline. The CDR3 reads CASSLGQGAPPEQYF. The CDR3 DNA follows: TGTGCCAGCTCACTAGGACAGGGGGCGCCCCCCGAGCAGTACTTC.

A few counts support this clone. J is TRBJ2-1 and V is TRBV11-2; the D gene is possibly TRBD1 (6 bases). Germline-derived CDR1 and CDR2 are SGHAT and FQNNGV. V gave up 2 bases and J gave up 7 bases, with 15 bases separating them. The CDR3 totals 15 residues. The CDR3 region has the DNA TGTGCCAGCAGCTTAAGGGGGAGCCTCTGGAATGAGCAGTTCTTC. Protein sequence: CASSLRGSLWNEQFF. The full variable domain, in which reference TRBV11-2 and TRBJ2-1 provide the parts outside the CDR3, is EAGVAQSPRYKIIEKRQSVAFWCNPISGHATLYWYQQILGQGPKLLIQFQNNGVVDDSQLPKDRFSAERLKGVDSTLKIQPAKLEDSAVYLCASSLRGSLWNEQFFGPGTRLTVL.

This clone was picked up a small number of times. J is TRBJ2-5 and V is TRBV9; no reliable D call. The CDR3 sequence is 15 residues long. The germline gives CDR1 SGDLS, CDR2 YYNGEE. V was shortened by 1 base and J by 5 bases, with 15 bases between the two germline ends. CDR3 in amino acids: CASSVSPGPTETQYF. CDR3 nucleotides: TGTGCCAGCAGCGTATCCCCGGGCCCTACGGAGACCCAGTACTTC.

The chain combines TRBV7-5 with TRBJ1-5; the listed D gene, TRBD1, was not tested against the DNA. TRBV7-5 is recorded as a pseudogene. This CDR3 region has 14 residues. The CDR3 bases are TGTGCCAGAAGGCTCGGCGGTCAGGGGCAGCCCCAGCATTTT. Translation gives CARRLGGQGQPQHF.

This clone was counted at least ten times. The genes are TRBV24-1 and TRBJ1-4; 10 bases align to TRBD1. Looked up from germline, CDR1 is KGHDR and CDR2 is SFDVKD. The V gene end was trimmed by 2 bases and the J gene end by 10 bases; junction bases not matched to a gene: 6. CDR3 length equals 15 residues. In DNA form, the CDR3 reads TGTGCCACCAGTGATTCGACAGGGGGCGTGGGAAAACTGTTTTTT. Translating gives CATSDSTGGVGKLFF.